This T cell receptor beta chain was recorded in a study of shared clonotypes between healthy human individuals. Germline assignment: CDR1 MNHNS and CDR2 SASEGT. The CDR3 loop spans 14 amino acids. V shed 6 bases, J shed 7 bases, and the junction held 6 bases outside the gene matches. Replicate PCRs for unsorted PBMC used around 270 ng DNA (roughly 29,000 T cell genomes). Method: immunoSEQ multiplex PCR; TCRdb's copy keeps in-frame clones and lacks some. Of 400,000 to 500,000 clones in the sample, about 79% were seen once. The chain is built from TRBV6-1 and TRBJ2-2, with TRBD1 matching 9 bases. This sequence was found in a woman aged 40 to 50 in good health. Some clones in this sample may be carry-over from other donors' samples. The source material was PBMCs. CDR3 DNA sequence: TGTGCCAGCAGCCCCACAGGGGGCTACGGGGAGCTGTTTTTT. Its translation: CASSPTGGYGELFF.